Detailed here is one TCR beta chain. Its antigen is currently unknown. V was trimmed by 0 bases and J by 4 bases, leaving 15 bases between them. Germline V lookup: CDR1 SGHRS, CDR2 YFSETQ. The CDR3 consists of 16 residues. Healthy people donating bone marrow made up the donors. The data were obtained in a study of cytomegalovirus exposure and HLA in healthy donors. Study-level results: The listing of approximately 160 TCR beta chains classed them as cytomegalovirus-associated. On later analysis, the bulk of CMV-associated TCR beta chains appeared to be HLA-restricted. A previous analysis found most TCR beta V segments productive roughly 90% or roughly 30% of the time.

The study ran its PCR with 60 Vbeta and 13 Jbeta primers. Here immunoSEQ multiplex PCR was the method, and the copy in TCRdb shows in-frame clones only, minus some. Counted here are about 150,000 clones, around four fifths occurring once; the ten biggest clones make up 1%. The sample taken for sequencing was PBMCs. The rearrangement uses TRBV5-1 and TRBJ2-3; D possibly corresponds to TRBD2 (6 bases). This TCR was recovered from a woman aged 50 to 65 in good health and CMV-seropositive. The CDR3 DNA reads TGCGCCAGCAGCTTGGGCTCGGGAGAAAGAGCAGATACGCAGTATTTT. Translating gives CASSLGSGERADTQYF.